A selection of T cell receptor beta chains follows, all from one sample in a study of cytomegalovirus exposure and HLA in healthy donors. The method was immunoSEQ multiplex PCR; TCRdb's version includes in-frame clones alone and lacks a portion of them. The table lists 140,000 or so clones, about 82% of them singletons. The sequencing input was PBMCs. All receptors derive from a woman in her thirties or forties in good health and CMV-seropositive. CDR3s include the opening cysteine and the closing phenylalanine or tryptophan. D genes are given only for firm matches. Only some rows state a clone size, as once, few, many or a class for expanded clones.

NA	TRBV7-3	TRBJ1-6	NA	TGTGCCAGCAGCTCGGACATTTACGGTTCACCCCTCCACTTT	CASSSDIYGSPLHF
NA	TRBV11-3	TRBJ2-1	TRBD2	TGTGCCAGCAGCCCCGGGACTAGCGCAACCAATGAGCAGTTCTTC	CASSPGTSATNEQFF
NA	TRBV19	TRBJ1-1	NA	TGTGCCAGTAGTATAGACGGAGACGTCGAAGCTTTCTTT	CASSIDGDVEAFF
NA	TRBV11-1	TRBJ2-1	NA	TGTGCCAGCAGCTTAGAAAAAAGGGGCGAAGGGAATGAGCAGTTCTTC	CASSLEKRGEGNEQFF
NA	TRBV5-4	TRBJ2-7	TRBD2	TGTGCCAGCAGAGGGGCGGGAGGGCGAGAGCAGTACTTC	CASRGAGGREQYF
NA	TRBV6-5	TRBJ2-2	NA	TGTGCCAGCAGTTACCAAACCGCTAACCCCGGGGAGCTGTTTTTT	CASSYQTANPGELFF
NA	TRBV11-2	TRBJ2-1	NA	TGTGCCAGCAGCAGCACCGACAGAGACCTACGCGATGAGCAGTTCTTC	CASSSTDRDLRDEQFF
NA	TRBV27	TRBJ1-3	TRBD1	TGTGCCAGCAGTTCCGAAGGGGGCAAAAACACCATATATTTT	CASSSEGGKNTIYF
NA	TRBV28	TRBJ2-3	TRBD2	TGTGCCAGCAGTTTAGCCCGTCCGGGGGGGTGGACAGATACGCAGTATTTT	CASSLARPGGWTDTQYF
NA	TRBV19	TRBJ2-7	TRBD1	TGTGCCAGTAGTCTCCGGGACAGGGGCTCCTACGAGCAGTACTTC	CASSLRDRGSYEQYF
NA	TRBV10-2	TRBJ2-1	NA	TGCGCCAGCAGTGGTCCGGACCCTGGAGGGTTCAATGAGCAGTTCTTC	CASSGPDPGGFNEQFF
NA	TRBV9	TRBJ1-4	NA	TGTGCCAGCAGCGCCAGAAACTTTGTCGGGGAAAAACTGTTTTTT	CASSARNFVGEKLFF
NA	TRBV4-3	TRBJ1-5	NA	TGCGCCAGCAGCCAAGATTTGGGGGCAGCTCAGCCCCAGCATTTT	CASSQDLGAAQPQHF
NA	TRBV27	TRBJ2-3	NA	TGTGCCAGCTCGAGGGCGGGGGCCTCTAGCACAGATACGCAGTATTTT	CASSRAGASSTDTQYF
NA	TRBV20-1	TRBJ1-2	NA	TGCAGTGCAAAGGGAGTATACACCTTC	CSAKGVYTF
NA	TRBV10-3	TRBJ2-7	TRBD1	TGTGCCATCAGTGGACAGGGGAACTCCTACGAGCAGTACTTC	CAISGQGNSYEQYF
NA	TRBV7-9	TRBJ2-3	TRBD1	TGTGCCAGCAGCCAGACAGGGAAGGGGACAGATACGCAGTATTTT	CASSQTGKGTDTQYF
NA	TRBV30	TRBJ2-7	TRBD2	TGTGCCTACCAGGAGGCGGGAGGCTTGTACGAGCAGTACTTC	CAYQEAGGLYEQYF
NA	TRBV5-1	TRBJ1-1	NA	TGCGCCAGCAGCTCGTTTCAGGGGACCCCTGAAGCTTTCTTT	CASSSFQGTPEAFF
NA	TRBV7-9	TRBJ2-5	TRBD2	TGTGCCAGCAGCTTAGTGCGGACTAGTCCAGAGACCCAGTACTTC	CASSLVRTSPETQYF
NA	TRBV19	TRBJ2-3	NA	TGTGCCAGTAGTCCCCAGGGGAGTACGCAGTATTTT	CASSPQGSTQYF
NA	TRBV27	TRBJ2-5	NA	TGTGCCAGCGCTACAGGATCCCAAGAGACCCAGTACTTC	CASATGSQETQYF
NA	TRBV6-1	TRBJ2-5	NA	TGTGCCAGCAGTACCGGGAATCTCGAGACCCAGTACTTC	CASSTGNLETQYF
NA	TRBV2	TRBJ2-5	TRBD2	TGTGCCAGCAGACTAGCGGGGGGGCTATGGACCCAGTACTTC	CASRLAGGLWTQYF
NA	TRBV20-1	TRBJ2-7	NA	TGCAGTGCTAGACAGTCTAGGGAGCAGTACTTC	CSARQSREQYF
NA	TRBV28	TRBJ1-2	NA	TGTGCCAGCAGTGCCCCCCCAGACACTTCCTATGGCTACACCTTC	CASSAPPDTSYGYTF
NA	TRBV4-2	TRBJ2-7	TRBD2	TGTGCCAGCAGCCAAGGGTTCGGGGGGGAAGGTGAGCAGTACTTC	CASSQGFGGEGEQYF
NA	TRBV18	TRBJ2-3	TRBD1	TGTGCCAGCTCACTCGCTGTTCAGGGGGCAGATACGCAGTATTTT	CASSLAVQGADTQYF
NA	TRBV27	TRBJ2-1	TRBD2	TGTGCCAGCAGTACGACTAGCGGGGGCAATGAGCAGTTCTTC	CASSTTSGGNEQFF
NA	TRBV21-1	TRBJ1-4	NA	NA	CASSKVVGEGNEKLFF
once	TRBV5-1	TRBJ2-7	NA	TGCGCCAGCAGCTGGGGACTAGGGGGCTCCCAGGGAGTCGAGCAGTACTTC	CASSWGLGGSQGVEQYF
once	TRBV4-1	TRBJ1-5	NA	TGCGCCAGCAGCCAAATGCCAGGACAGACTAGCAATCAGCCCCAGCATTTT	CASSQMPGQTSNQPQHF
NA	TRBV5-4	TRBJ1-2	NA	TGTGCCAGCAGCTTCCCCTCCCCGGGGGACTATGGCTACACCTTC	CASSFPSPGDYGYTF
NA	TRBV19	TRBJ2-2	NA	TGTGCCAGTAGTATTCCTTTTCCAGTCGCCGGGGAGCTGTTTTTT	CASSIPFPVAGELFF
NA	TRBV10-3	TRBJ2-1	NA	TGTGCCATCAGTACTAGTGGCTCCTACAATGAGCAGTTCTTC	CAISTSGSYNEQFF
few	TRBV29-1	TRBJ2-1	NA	TGCAGCGTTGGGGGACGGGGGGCGGACTTCTACAATGAGCAGTTCTTC	CSVGGRGADFYNEQFF
once	TRBV18	TRBJ2-5	NA	TGTGCCGGGTCCCGGGGTCCCCAAGAGACCCAGTACTTC	CAGSRGPQETQYF
once	TRBV7-8	TRBJ2-2	TRBD2	TGTGCCAGCAGCTTAGACCTGACTAGCACAGAAACCGGGGAGCTGTTTTTT	CASSLDLTSTETGELFF
NA	TRBV28	TRBJ1-5	TRBD1	TGTGCCAGCAGACCGACAGGGTGGGTCCAGCCCCAGCATTTT	CASRPTGWVQPQHF
NA	TRBV25-1	TRBJ2-1	NA	TGTGCCAGCGCACGAGGGGAAGGGGGTGGAAATGAGCAGTTCTTC	CASARGEGGGNEQFF
NA	TRBV18	TRBJ1-2	NA	TGTGCCAGCTCACCAGGGCAGGGGAGAAATGGCTACACCTTC	CASSPGQGRNGYTF
NA	TRBV10-3	TRBJ2-5	TRBD2	TGTGCCATCAGTCGGACTAGCGGGGGGCACCACGATAATATTCAAGAGACCCAGTACTTC	CAISRTSGGHHDNIQETQYF
NA	TRBV9	TRBJ2-2	TRBD2	TGTGCCAGCAGCGTCGGGGGGGCGCACACCGGGGAGCTGTTTTTT	CASSVGGAHTGELFF
NA	TRBV19	TRBJ2-1	NA	TGTGCCAGTAGCCCCGGTCCCGGGCAGTTCTTC	CASSPGPGQFF
few	TRBV28	TRBJ2-1	NA	TGTGCCAGCAGCCGGGATTCCTACAATGAGCAGTTCTTC	CASSRDSYNEQFF
NA	TRBV2	TRBJ2-3	NA	TGTGCCAGCACCCCTCGGCAGGCCTCAGGAGATACGCAGTATTTT	CASTPRQASGDTQYF
NA	TRBV9	TRBJ1-3	NA	TGTGCCAGCAGCGGCAGGGTGACTGGAAACACCATATATTTT	CASSGRVTGNTIYF
NA	TRBV2	TRBJ1-4	TRBD1	TGTGCCAGCAATAGACAGGGGCTCGGTAATGAAAAACTGTTTTTT	CASNRQGLGNEKLFF
NA	TRBV6-5	TRBJ2-3	TRBD1	TGTGCCAGCAGTCGCCAGGGGGCCGGCACAGATACGCAGTATTTT	CASSRQGAGTDTQYF
once	TRBV4-2	TRBJ2-7	TRBD2	TGTGCCAGCAGCCAACCCTCTGGACTAGCGGAACGAGTCGAGCAGTACTTC	CASSQPSGLAERVEQYF
NA	TRBV9	TRBJ1-4	TRBD1	TGTGCCAGCAGCGAATCCCTGACAGGGCTTAATGAAAAACTGTTTTTT	CASSESLTGLNEKLFF